This entry features one T cell receptor (beta chain) sequence. The antigen is undetermined. The data were taken from a study of T cell responses to AZD1222 COVID-19 vaccine. TCRdb keeps only in-frame clones here, not all; method: immunoSEQ multiplex PCR. The data contain around 120,000 clones, 86% of them seen just once; the ten biggest clones take up 17%. Overall study results and limits: Spike as a whole was targeted by vaccine-associated CD4 TCRs, dominant at 160-218 and 743-854. Clonal diversity may have been underestimated in mostly white British donors. No repertoire was sampled before or during the peak T cell response, only after it. Baseline testing showed seropositivity in only a handful of AZD1222 recipients.

Germline V lookup: CDR1 SGHRS, CDR2 YFSETQ. V was shortened by 0 bases and J by 7 bases, with 17 bases between the two germline ends. This CDR3 spans 16 amino acids. The chain couples TRBV5-1 to TRBJ1-5; no firm D call. This TCR derives from an adult who received the AZD1222 COVID-19 vaccine. This specimen consisted of peripheral blood, obtained 28 days after the second AZD1222 dose. CDR3 bases: TGCGCCAGCAGCTTGGGCGCGATCGGGGTGGGGCAGCCCCAGCATTTT. Amino acid sequence: CASSLGAIGVGQPQHF.